This is a list of T cell receptor beta chains from one sample in a study of blood T cell repertoires in COVID-19. Sequencing was performed with immunoSEQ multiplex PCR; in TCRdb, only in-frame clones are kept and a portion is missing. The sample shows roughly 280,000 clones, approximately 87% of them seen only once. The sample taken for sequencing was peripheral blood. These TCRs come from a man between 60 and 75 years old who had recovered from COVID-19. Both conserved end residues are part of each CDR3. The order of the fields is V gene, D gene, clone size, J gene, CDR3 protein, CDR3 DNA. The D gene is left open where the match is weak. Rows give clone size only sometimes, using once, few, many, or a class for an expanded clone.

V gene: TRBV18; D gene: TRBD1; clone size: .; J gene: TRBJ1-6; CDR3 protein: CASSPVDRVQSPLHF; CDR3 DNA: TGTGCCAGCTCACCCGTAGACAGGGTCCAATCACCCCTCCACTTT
V gene: TRBV6-4; D gene: .; clone size: .; J gene: TRBJ2-3; CDR3 protein: CASSDKPGDTQYF; CDR3 DNA: TGTGCCAGCAGTGACAAACCGGGAGATACGCAGTATTTT
V gene: TRBV29-1; D gene: TRBD2; clone size: .; J gene: TRBJ2-5; CDR3 protein: CSVGEGRETQYF; CDR3 DNA: TGCAGCGTTGGGGAGGGACGAGAGACCCAGTACTTC
V gene: TRBV11-2; D gene: .; clone size: .; J gene: TRBJ2-1; CDR3 protein: CASSHGGNEQFF; CDR3 DNA: TGTGCCAGCAGCCACGGTGGCAATGAGCAGTTCTTC
V gene: TRBV11-2; D gene: .; clone size: once; J gene: TRBJ1-1; CDR3 protein: CASSLVGQSNTEAFF; CDR3 DNA: TGTGCCAGCAGCTTAGTAGGACAGTCAAACACTGAAGCTTTCTTT
V gene: TRBV19; D gene: .; clone size: .; J gene: TRBJ2-7; CDR3 protein: CASKGHNSYEQYF; CDR3 DNA: TGTGCCAGTAAGGGACATAACTCCTACGAGCAGTACTTC
V gene: TRBV18; D gene: .; clone size: .; J gene: TRBJ1-3; CDR3 protein: CASSPRVGGNSGNTIYF; CDR3 DNA: TGTGCCAGCTCACCACGAGTCGGCGGCAACTCTGGAAACACCATATATTTT
V gene: TRBV5-4; D gene: .; clone size: few; J gene: TRBJ2-7; CDR3 protein: CASSLGSGLSYEQYF; CDR3 DNA: TGTGCCAGCAGCTTGGGTAGCGGCCTCTCCTACGAGCAGTACTTC
V gene: TRBV12-3/TRBV12-4; D gene: TRBD1; clone size: .; J gene: TRBJ1-1; CDR3 protein: CAGRQGSSEAFF; CDR3 DNA: TGTGCCGGGAGACAGGGTTCGTCTGAAGCTTTCTTT
V gene: TRBV12-3/TRBV12-4; D gene: .; clone size: few; J gene: TRBJ1-1; CDR3 protein: CASSFMRQSEAFF; CDR3 DNA: TGTGCCAGCAGTTTTATGCGACAGAGTGAAGCTTTCTTT
V gene: TRBV28; D gene: TRBD1; clone size: .; J gene: TRBJ1-6; CDR3 protein: CASSSTGLGSPLHF; CDR3 DNA: TGTGCCAGCAGTTCGACAGGGCTCGGGTCACCCCTCCACTTT
V gene: TRBV6-5; D gene: .; clone size: .; J gene: TRBJ2-1; CDR3 protein: CASSIQAVYNEQFF; CDR3 DNA: TGTGCCAGCAGTATACAGGCCGTGTACAATGAGCAGTTCTTC
V gene: TRBV28; D gene: .; clone size: few; J gene: TRBJ1-1; CDR3 protein: CASSLFGQGRGMVF; CDR3 DNA: TGTGCCAGCAGTTTATTCGGGCAGGGCCGAGGCATGGTCTTT
V gene: TRBV7-3; D gene: TRBD2; clone size: once; J gene: TRBJ2-3; CDR3 protein: CASSRGGGTDTQYF; CDR3 DNA: TGTGCCAGCAGTCGGGGGGGCGGCACAGATACGCAGTATTTT
V gene: TRBV28; D gene: TRBD1; clone size: .; J gene: TRBJ1-1; CDR3 protein: CASSSVGRGQMNTEAFF; CDR3 DNA: TGTGCCAGCAGTTCTGTGGGAAGGGGGCAAATGAACACTGAAGCTTTCTTT
V gene: TRBV6-5; D gene: .; clone size: .; J gene: TRBJ1-5; CDR3 protein: CASTGQKAWNQPQHF; CDR3 DNA: TGTGCCAGCACCGGACAGAAGGCGTGGAATCAGCCCCAGCATTTT
V gene: TRBV2; D gene: TRBD1; clone size: .; J gene: TRBJ2-2; CDR3 protein: CASSVQGVGTGELFF; CDR3 DNA: TGTGCCAGCAGTGTTCAGGGGGTAGGGACCGGGGAGCTGTTTTTT
V gene: TRBV27; D gene: TRBD1; clone size: .; J gene: TRBJ1-5; CDR3 protein: CASSFTGQGRNQPQHF; CDR3 DNA: TGTGCCAGCAGTTTTACTGGACAGGGGCGGAATCAGCCCCAGCATTTT
V gene: TRBV12-3/TRBV12-4; D gene: .; clone size: .; J gene: TRBJ2-2; CDR3 protein: CASSLAGAGELFF; CDR3 DNA: TGTGCCAGCAGTTTAGCAGGGGCCGGGGAGCTGTTTTTT
V gene: TRBV4-2; D gene: TRBD2; clone size: .; J gene: TRBJ2-1; CDR3 protein: CASSPRLAGGPHEQFF; CDR3 DNA: TGTGCCAGCAGCCCCCGGCTAGCGGGGGGGCCCCATGAGCAGTTCTTC
V gene: TRBV7-2; D gene: TRBD1; clone size: .; J gene: TRBJ1-2; CDR3 protein: CASRTTGGDYGYTF; CDR3 DNA: TGTGCCAGCAGGACGACAGGGGGAGACTATGGCTACACCTTC
V gene: TRBV9; D gene: TRBD2; clone size: .; J gene: TRBJ2-1; CDR3 protein: CASSVRSGREPEQFF; CDR3 DNA: TGTGCCAGCAGCGTAAGAAGCGGGAGGGAACCGGAGCAGTTCTTC
V gene: TRBV3-1/TRBV3-2; D gene: .; clone size: .; J gene: TRBJ2-7; CDR3 protein: CASSQDRNSGASAYEQYF; CDR3 DNA: TGTGCCAGCAGCCAAGATCGTAACTCAGGGGCGTCCGCTTACGAGCAGTACTTC
V gene: TRBV6-5; D gene: .; clone size: .; J gene: TRBJ1-1; CDR3 protein: CASSYTGRSTEAFF; CDR3 DNA: TGTGCCAGCAGTTACACCGGGAGATCCACTGAAGCTTTCTTT
V gene: TRBV6-2/TRBV6-3; D gene: .; clone size: .; J gene: TRBJ2-7; CDR3 protein: CASSYSSYSYEQYF; CDR3 DNA: TGTGCCAGCAGTTACTCGTCCTACTCCTACGAGCAGTACTTC
V gene: TRBV3-1/TRBV3-2; D gene: .; clone size: .; J gene: TRBJ2-1; CDR3 protein: CASSQETGEQFF; CDR3 DNA: TGTGCCAGCAGCCAAGAAACCGGTGAGCAGTTCTTC
V gene: TRBV19; D gene: TRBD1; clone size: .; J gene: TRBJ2-7; CDR3 protein: CASSYRDRDYEQYF; CDR3 DNA: TGTGCCAGTAGTTACCGGGACAGGGACTACGAGCAGTACTTC